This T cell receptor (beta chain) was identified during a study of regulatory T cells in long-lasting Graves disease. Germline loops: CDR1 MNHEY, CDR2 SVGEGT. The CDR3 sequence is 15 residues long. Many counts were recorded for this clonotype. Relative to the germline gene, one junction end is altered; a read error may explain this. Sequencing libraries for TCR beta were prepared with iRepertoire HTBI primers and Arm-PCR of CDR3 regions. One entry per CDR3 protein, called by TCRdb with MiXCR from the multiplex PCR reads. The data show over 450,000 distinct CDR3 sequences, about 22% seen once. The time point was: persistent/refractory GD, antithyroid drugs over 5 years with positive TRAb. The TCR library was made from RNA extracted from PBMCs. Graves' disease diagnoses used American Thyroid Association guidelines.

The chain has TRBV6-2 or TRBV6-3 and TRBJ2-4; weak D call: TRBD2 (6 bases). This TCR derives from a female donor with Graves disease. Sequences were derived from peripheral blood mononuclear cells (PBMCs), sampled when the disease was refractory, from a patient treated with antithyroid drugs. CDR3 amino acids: CASRTDGGATNIQYF. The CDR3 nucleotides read TGTGCCAGCAGGACCGACGGGGGAGCCACAAACATTCAGTACTTC.